These 32 T cell receptor beta chains came from one sample sequenced in a study of blood T cell repertoires in COVID-19. The protocol was immunoSEQ multiplex PCR, while the TCRdb copy is restricted to in-frame clones and leaves out a portion. Of roughly 140,000 clones in the sample, around 90% were seen once. Sequenced: peripheral blood. Every receptor here comes from a woman older than 75 with acute or convalescent COVID-19.

The chain has TRBV7-2 and TRBJ2-7; D may be TRBD2 (6 bases). The CDR3 has 15 amino acids. Trimming removed 0 bases at V and 7 bases at J, with 16 bases between. Germline V lookup: CDR1 SGHTA, CDR2 FQGNSA. CDR3: CASSLAERGVREQYF. In DNA, the CDR3 is TGTGCCAGCAGCTTAGCCGAGCGCGGGGTAAGGGAGCAGTACTTC.

V is TRBV7-9 and J is TRBJ1-2, with 9 bases aligning to TRBD1. Trimming at V came to 1 base and at J to 2 bases, leaving 2 bases not matched to a gene. This CDR3 is 15 amino acids long. CDR1 is SEHNR, CDR2 FQNEAQ, per germline (reference sequence). CDR3 sequence reads: CASSLVDRGNYGYTF. The CDR3 nucleotides are TGTGCCAGCAGCTTAGTCGACAGGGGGAACTATGGCTACACCTTC.

This clone appeared a few times. The chain couples TRBV4-2 to TRBJ1-2, with 7 bases aligning to TRBD1. The CDR3 sequence is 15 residues long. With 3 bases clipped from V and 4 bases from J, the junction kept 8 bases outside the gene matches. Germline assignment: CDR1 LGHNA and CDR2 YNFKEQ. The CDR3 loop reads CASSQTRDSPYGYTF. CDR3 coding DNA: TGTGCCAGCAGCCAGACCCGGGACAGTCCCTATGGCTACACCTTC.

The CDR3 nucleotides read TGCGCCAGCAGTGAGGGGGCTAAGGGGTTCTACGAGCAGTACTTC. It translates to CASSEGAKGFYEQYF. The V gene is TRBV10-2, the J gene TRBJ2-7; D possibly corresponds to TRBD1 (5 bases). Between the trimmed V and J ends, which lost 2 bases and 3 bases, there was a span of 14 bases. Germline CDR1 reads WSHSY; CDR2 reads SAAADI. This CDR3 is 15 amino acids long.

V gene TRBV5-4 combines with J gene TRBJ2-5, with D maybe TRBD1 (5 bases). Germline lookup yields CDR1 SGHNT and CDR2 YYREEE (reference sequence). Trimming took off 2 bases at V and 4 bases at J, with 9 bases between the two ends. CDR3 length: 13 residues. CDR3 in amino acids: CASSFDRGETQYF. CDR3 DNA: TGTGCCAGCAGCTTCGATAGGGGAGAGACCCAGTACTTC.

The rearrangement uses TRBV7-2 and TRBJ1-6; D remains ambiguous. The CDR3 sequence is 12 residues long. The germline V and J ends were trimmed by 0 bases and 9 bases, with 3 bases remaining between them. Germline loops: CDR1 SGHTA, CDR2 FQGNSA. CDR3 amino acids: CASSLASSPLHF. The CDR3 DNA reads TGTGCCAGCAGCTTAGCCAGTTCACCCCTCCACTTT.

The chain uses TRBV6-4 and TRBJ2-3; 13 bases agree with TRBD2. Germline CDR1 MRHNA, CDR2 SNTAGT. V shed 4 bases and J 12 bases; nucleotides not matched to a gene: 4. The CDR3 is 13 amino acids. The CDR3 sequence: CASSGLAGGLQYF. Here the CDR3 DNA reads TGTGCCAGCAGTGGACTAGCGGGGGGTCTTCAGTATTTT.

This rearrangement joins TRBV18 to TRBJ2-1; 14 positions match TRBD2. Germline lookup yields CDR1 KGHSH and CDR2 LQKENI. The J segment lost 9 bases and the V segment lost 3 bases, leaving 4 bases of the junction unmatched. The length of the CDR3 is 15 residues. The CDR3 nucleotides are TGTGCCAGCTCACCGGGACTAGCGGGGGATGGTGAGCAGTTCTTC. Translation: CASSPGLAGDGEQFF.

This clone was seen a few times. The chain recombines TRBV5-4 with TRBJ1-1; TRBD1 might be the D (6 bases). The CDR3 totals 15 residues. The germline V and J ends were trimmed by 3 bases and 4 bases, with 16 bases remaining between them. Germline loops: CDR1 SGHNT, CDR2 YYREEE (reference sequence). CDR3 DNA: TGTGCCAGCAGCTCTCCCCTCCAGGGGAGCACTGAAGCTTTCTTT. It encodes CASSSPLQGSTEAFF. The full variable domain, its missing parts supplied by reference TRBV5-4 and TRBJ1-1, is ETGVTQSPTHLIKTRGQQVTLRCSSQSGHNTVSWYQQALGQGPQFIFQYYREEENGRGNFPPRFSGLQFPNYSSELNVNALELDDSALYLCASSSPLQGSTEAFFGQGTRLTVV.

The chain has TRBV5-1 and TRBJ1-2; 10 bases match TRBD1. Germline trimming cut 4 bases from V and 4 bases from J; bases unmatched to any gene: 10. In germline, CDR1 is SGHRS, CDR2 YFSETQ. The CDR3 contains 16 residues. The CDR3 DNA reads TGCGCCAGCAGCCAGGGTGGGACAGGGGCTTCCTATGGCTACACCTTC. This encodes CASSQGGTGASYGYTF.

In DNA form, the CDR3 reads TGTGCCAGCAGCATCCAGCGGGGACAAGAGACCCAGTACTTC. Encoded protein: CASSIQRGQETQYF. The chain joins TRBV7-2 to TRBJ2-5; 7 bases map to TRBD2. Unmatched junction bases numbered 5, after V lost 5 bases and J lost 2 bases. The CDR3 consists of 14 residues. From germline, CDR1 is SGHTA and CDR2 FQGNSA.

V and J are TRBV30 and TRBJ1-5; D is possibly TRBD1 (5 bases). Trimming took 3 bases from V and 5 from J, leaving 20 bases between them. The germline gives CDR1 GTSNPN, CDR2 SVGIG (reference sequence). This CDR3 region has 16 residues. CDR3 bases: TGTGCCTGGAGACTGGCTGGGGGGGTTTGGGATCAGCCCCAGCATTTT. It is translated as CAWRLAGGVWDQPQHF.

The chain combines TRBV18 with TRBJ1-2; 8 nucleotides align to TRBD1. The CDR3 spans 17 residues. Germline V gives CDR1 KGHSH, CDR2 LQKENI. With 1 base clipped from V and 2 bases from J, the junction kept 9 bases outside the gene matches. The CDR3, as DNA: TGTGCCAGCTCACCACTGACCGGGCAGGGGGCGAACTATGGCTACACCTTC. Protein: CASSPLTGQGANYGYTF.

The gene calls are TRBV2 and TRBJ2-2; D is perhaps TRBD2 (6 bases). The length of the CDR3 is 17 residues. The germline gives CDR1 SNHLY, CDR2 FYNNEI. V shed 6 bases and J shed 1 base, with 18 bases lying between them. CDR3 in DNA: TGTGCCAGCAGGGGTCGTGAGGCGGGGAAGAACACCGGGGAGCTGTTTTTT. Translating gives CASRGREAGKNTGELFF.

The chain joins TRBV30 to TRBJ1-2; D is possibly TRBD1 (5 bases). The CDR3 has 14 amino acids. Trimming took 2 bases from V and 2 from J, leaving 12 bases between them. Looked up from germline, CDR1 is GTSNPN and CDR2 is SVGIG (reference sequence). CDR3: CAWSLEGMNYGYTF. CDR3 in DNA: TGTGCCTGGAGTTTGGAGGGGATGAACTATGGCTACACCTTC.

This chain connects TRBV30 to TRBJ1-4, with D tentatively TRBD1 (6 bases). This CDR3 has 15 residues. Trimming removed 1 base at V and 0 bases at J, with 9 bases between. Germline V gene sequence: CDR1 GTSNPN, CDR2 SVGIG (reference sequence). CDR3 coding DNA: TGTGCCTGGAGTGCGGGGGGCACAACTAATGAAAAACTGTTTTTT. Amino acid sequence: CAWSAGGTTNEKLFF. Looking up the rest from reference TRBV30 and TRBJ1-4 gives the full variable domain: SQTIHQWPATLVQPVGSPLSLECTVEGTSNPNLYWYRQAAGRGLQLLFYSVGIGQISSEVPQNLSASRPQDRQFILSSKKLLLSDSGFYLCAWSAGGTTNEKLFFGSGTQLSVL.

The CDR3 nucleotides are TGTGCCAGCAGCTCCGGACAGATCTACAATGAGCAGTTCTTC. Protein sequence: CASSSGQIYNEQFF. The chain carries TRBV5-5 and TRBJ2-1; tentatively, D is TRBD1 (6 bases). Germline-derived CDR1 and CDR2 are SGHKS and YYEKEE (reference sequence). This CDR3 contains 14 residues. V lost 3 bases and J lost 3, with 10 bases in between.

The chain combines TRBV10-3 with TRBJ2-3; the D is unclear. The V gene lost 2 bases and the J gene lost 3 bases, with 6 bases spanning the gap. The length of the CDR3 is 13 residues. The germline V gene encodes CDR1 ENHRY and CDR2 SYGVKD. The CDR3 DNA reads as TGTGCCATCAGTGAGGGCAGTACAGATACGCAGTATTTT. This encodes CAISEGSTDTQYF.

The chain uses TRBV20-1 and TRBJ1-2; D might be TRBD1 (5 bases). The germline V and J ends were trimmed by 3 bases and 8 bases, with 10 bases remaining between them. The CDR3 length is 11 residues. Germline V CDR1 and CDR2: DFQATT, SNEGSKA (reference sequence). This chain's CDR3 is CSASWGYGYTF. The CDR3 nucleotides read TGCAGTGCTAGTTGGGGCTACGGCTACACCTTC.

The V call is TRBV7-2, the J call TRBJ1-1; 9 nucleotides match TRBD1. The V gene end was trimmed by 6 bases and the J gene end by 6 bases; junction bases not matched to a gene: 8. The CDR3 loop spans 14 amino acids. Germline lookup yields CDR1 SGHTA and CDR2 FQGNSA. This chain's CDR3 is CASRYPGQGPEAFF. The CDR3 nucleotides read TGTGCCAGCAGGTATCCGGGACAGGGACCTGAAGCTTTCTTT.

This chain connects TRBV30 to TRBJ2-7; D is perhaps TRBD2 (5 bases). Trimming pared 0 bases from V and 1 base from J, leaving 19 bases between. CDR3 length equals 17 residues. CDR1 and CDR2 from the germline V gene are GTSNPN and SVGIG (reference sequence). CDR3 amino acids: CAWSVRGWAGDSYEQYF. CDR3 DNA sequence: TGTGCCTGGAGTGTACGGGGTTGGGCAGGCGATTCCTACGAGCAGTACTTC.

This clone was detected only once. The chain has TRBV4-3 and TRBJ1-2; weak D call: TRBD1 (5 bases). The germline V and J ends were trimmed by 4 bases and 9 bases, with 18 bases remaining between them. Germline V CDR1 and CDR2: LGHNA, YSLEER. There are 14 residues in the CDR3. This CDR3 reads CASSRGAGNDRYTF. CDR3 in DNA: TGCGCCAGCAGCCGTGGGGCAGGGAACGATCGCTACACCTTC.

This chain uses TRBV7-2 with TRBJ2-1, with 9 bases fitting TRBD2. V lost 1 base to trimming and J lost 9 bases; unmatched junction nucleotides: 4. Germline-derived CDR1 and CDR2 are SGHTA and FQGNSA. The CDR3 is 14 amino acids. CDR3 residues: CASSLGLAGFEQFF. DNA of the CDR3: TGTGCCAGCAGCTTAGGCCTAGCGGGATTTGAGCAGTTCTTC.

The CDR3 loop is CSGETGSGAFF. CDR3 in DNA: TGCAGCGGGGAAACAGGTTCGGGTGCTTTCTTT. The rearrangement joins TRBV29-1 to TRBJ1-1, with D maybe TRBD1 (5 bases). V dropped 7 bases and J dropped 11 bases, with 17 bases sitting between them. The CDR3 contains 11 residues. In germline, CDR1 is SQVTM, CDR2 ANQGSEA.

The chain joins TRBV2 to TRBJ1-2; no clear D. This CDR3 spans 15 amino acids. The germline gives CDR1 SNHLY, CDR2 FYNNEI. The ends were cut back, 7 bases at V and 0 bases at J, with 15 bases in the middle. The CDR3 DNA is TGTGCCAGCAAGCTATCGGGAGGCCCTAACTATGGCTACACCTTC. Protein product: CASKLSGGPNYGYTF.

The chain couples TRBV5-4 to TRBJ2-5; TRBD1 aligns across 10 bases. The CDR3 runs 14 residues. Germline V CDR1 and CDR2: SGHNT, YYREEE (reference sequence). Losses at the gene ends were 4 bases for V and 3 bases for J; bases not matched to a gene: 3. The CDR3 sequence: CASSPGTGEETQYF. In nucleotides, the CDR3 is TGTGCCAGCAGCCCCGGGACAGGGGAAGAGACCCAGTACTTC.

This rearrangement joins TRBV19 to TRBJ1-5; TRBD1 matches at 11 bases. V shed 2 bases, J shed 2 bases, and the junction held 5 bases outside the gene matches. The CDR3 totals 17 residues. Germline V gene sequence: CDR1 LNHDA, CDR2 SQIVND (reference sequence). The CDR3 loop reads CASSISRTGGGNQPQHF. The CDR3 bases are TGTGCCAGTAGTATATCCCGGACAGGGGGCGGCAATCAGCCCCAGCATTTT.

This clone is judged medium-sized. The identical CDR3 is also encoded by other nucleotide sequences in the sample. CDR3 nucleotides: TGTGCCAGCTCACCGGTCGGTGGGAACACTGAAGCTTTCTTT. This codes for CASSPVGGNTEAFF. This chain links TRBV18 with TRBJ1-1, with no clear D. Trimming stripped 3 bases from V and 1 base from J, with 9 bases between. This CDR3 has 14 amino acids. Germline V gene sequence: CDR1 KGHSH, CDR2 LQKENI.

The chain has TRBV5-1 and TRBJ1-1, with a tentative D call TRBD1 (6 bases). The CDR3 is made up of 17 amino acids. The germline V gene has CDR1 SGHRS and CDR2 YFSETQ. V was clipped by 4 bases and J by 1 base, with 20 bases between them. CDR3 in DNA: TGCGCCAGCAGCCGAGGGACCCCGACAGGACCGAACACTGAAGCTTTCTTT. Its protein product is CASSRGTPTGPNTEAFF.

The chain has TRBV7-9 and TRBJ1-2; D is perhaps TRBD1 (6 bases). This CDR3 region has 13 residues. Trimming shortened V by 5 bases and J by 3 bases, and 10 bases separated the two germline ends. CDR1 is SEHNR, CDR2 FQNEAQ, per germline (reference sequence). The CDR3 loop is CASSTTGHYGYTF. As DNA, the CDR3 is TGTGCCAGCAGCACCACAGGGCACTATGGCTACACCTTC.

This chain links TRBV9 with TRBJ2-7; D remains ambiguous. Trimming removed 2 bases from V and 0 bases from J, with 12 bases in between. This CDR3 has 15 amino acids. CDR1 is SGDLS and CDR2 is YYNGEE in the germline V gene. The chain's CDR3 is CASSVSSSSSYEQYF. For the CDR3, the DNA is TGTGCCAGCAGCGTTAGCAGCTCAAGCTCCTACGAGCAGTACTTC.

The chain carries TRBV30 and TRBJ1-4; D possibly corresponds to TRBD1 (5 bases). Trimming stripped 3 bases from V and 5 bases from J, with 16 bases between. Germline V gene lookup returns CDR1 GTSNPN and CDR2 SVGIG (reference sequence). The CDR3 has 15 amino acids. In nucleotides, the CDR3 is TGTGCCTGGAGGGATTATAGTAAGGGGAATGAAAAACTGTTTTTT. This codes for CAWRDYSKGNEKLFF.